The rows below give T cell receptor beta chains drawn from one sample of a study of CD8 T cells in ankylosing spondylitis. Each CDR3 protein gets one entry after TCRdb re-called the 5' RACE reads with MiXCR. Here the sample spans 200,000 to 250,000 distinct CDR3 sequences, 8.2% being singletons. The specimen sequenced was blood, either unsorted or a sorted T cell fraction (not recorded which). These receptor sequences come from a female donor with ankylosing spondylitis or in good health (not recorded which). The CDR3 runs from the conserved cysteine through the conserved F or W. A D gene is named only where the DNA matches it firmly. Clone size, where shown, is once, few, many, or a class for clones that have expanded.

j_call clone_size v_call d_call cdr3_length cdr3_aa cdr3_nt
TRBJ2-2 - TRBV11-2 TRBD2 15 CASGLARIGTGELFF TGTGCCAGCGGACTAGCGAGAATAGGAACCGGGGAGCTGTTTTTT
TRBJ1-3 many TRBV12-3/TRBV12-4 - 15 CASTAREGLGNTIYF TGTGCCAGCACCGCACGCGAGGGTTTGGGAAACACCATATATTTT
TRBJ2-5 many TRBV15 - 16 CATSQPTAAVVLTQYF TGTGCCACCAGCCAACCCACAGCAGCCGTCGTTTTGACCCAGTACTTC
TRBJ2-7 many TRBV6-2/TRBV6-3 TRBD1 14 CASTSGTVNYEQYF TGTGCCAGCACCTCCGGGACAGTCAACTACGAGCAGTACTTC
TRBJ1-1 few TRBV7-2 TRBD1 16 CASSSIQGAGDTEAFF TGTGCCAGCAGCTCAATACAGGGGGCTGGGGACACTGAAGCTTTCTTT
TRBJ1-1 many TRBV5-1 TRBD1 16 CASSLRQTGGATEAFF TGCGCCAGCAGCTTGAGGCAAACAGGGGGCGCGACTGAAGCTTTCTTT
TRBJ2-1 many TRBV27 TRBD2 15 CASSRSGMGYNEQFF TGTGCCAGCAGTCGGAGCGGGATGGGGTACAATGAGCAGTTCTTC
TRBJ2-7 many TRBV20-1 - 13 CSAAGTGNYEQYF TGCAGTGCAGCCGGGACTGGGAACTACGAGCAGTACTTC
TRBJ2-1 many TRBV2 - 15 CASATGGQTYNEQFF TGTGCCAGCGCGACCGGGGGACAGACCTACAATGAGCAGTTCTTC
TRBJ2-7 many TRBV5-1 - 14 CASTQGLEGYEQYF TGCGCCAGCACCCAGGGACTCGAAGGATACGAGCAGTACTTC
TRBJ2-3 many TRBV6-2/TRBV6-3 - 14 CASSSSGSLDTQYF TGTGCCAGCAGCTCGTCTGGATCTCTGGATACGCAGTATTTT
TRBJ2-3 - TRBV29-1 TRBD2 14 CSARTSGPTDTQYF TGCAGCGCTCGGACTAGCGGACCCACGGATACGCAGTATTTT
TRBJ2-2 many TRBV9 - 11 CASSALGELFF TGTGCCAGCAGCGCTTTGGGGGAGCTGTTTTTT
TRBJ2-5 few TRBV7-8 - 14 CASSPGSSYETQYF TGTGCCAGCAGCCCGGGCTCTAGTTATGAGACCCAGTACTTC
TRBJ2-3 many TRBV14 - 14 CASSHRPSTDTQYF TGTGCCAGCAGCCACCGACCTAGCACAGATACGCAGTATTTT
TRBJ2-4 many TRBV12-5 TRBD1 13 CASGWGQGNIQYF TGTGCTAGTGGTTGGGGACAGGGGAACATTCAGTACTTC